Included here is one T cell receptor beta chain sequence, with context. What it binds is unknown. The table came from immunoSEQ multiplex PCR; TCRdb's copy has only in-frame clones and leaves some out. The data contain about 260,000 clones, more than 80% of them seen just once; the ten biggest clones take up around 0.6%. The CDR3 runs to 13 residues. Trimming pared 7 bases from V and 2 bases from J, leaving 9 bases between. CDR1 and CDR2 (germline): WSHSY, SAAADI. The sample belongs to a study of T cell responses to AZD1222 COVID-19 vaccine. Whole-study findings and limits: Every sample of the repertoires postdated the peak T cell response. Donor demographics were predominantly white British with a female majority; clonal diversity may be underestimated.

Sequencing used peripheral blood, obtained on day 0 of AZD1222 vaccination. The clonotype comes from an adult in good health. This chain uses TRBV10-2 with TRBJ1-5; tentatively, D is TRBD1 (5 bases). The CDR3 DNA is TGCGCCAGCAAGGCGGGGGGCAATCAGCCCCAGCATTTT. Translating gives CASKAGGNQPQHF.